This entry features one TCR beta chain sequence. The germline V gene encodes CDR1 SGHTA and CDR2 FQGNSA. V shed 5 bases and J 2 bases; nucleotides not matched to a gene: 6. The CDR3 runs 15 residues. The data were obtained in a study of blood T cell repertoires in COVID-19. At the level of the study: The samples span acute and convalescent COVID-19 from the United States, Italy and Spain. Sources were T cells, B-cell-depleted T cells, or PBMCs; the material itself was cDNA or gDNA.

As originally analysed: By means of reference gene primer amplification, nucleated cell counts were estimated. Sequencing was performed with immunoSEQ multiplex PCR; in TCRdb, only in-frame clones are kept and a portion is missing. That table furnishes V, J and clone size, whereas the DNA furnished D and trimming. Of about 89,000 clones in the sample, 55% to 75% are singletons; the top ten hold approximately 14%. Specimen: peripheral blood. The chain has TRBV7-2 and TRBJ2-3, with TRBD2 matching 8 bases. This TCR came from a woman older than 75 with acute or convalescent COVID-19. The CDR3 protein is CASSRGGPNTDTQYF. CDR3 sequence (DNA): TGTGCCAGCAGCCGCGGGGGGCCCAACACAGATACGCAGTATTTT.